A single sample gave rise to the 29 T cell receptor beta chains below, sequenced in a study of OX40 agonist ivuxolimab in advanced cancers. Sequencing was performed with immunoSEQ multiplex PCR; in TCRdb, only in-frame clones are kept and a portion is missing. The sample has approximately 82,000 clones; 70% to 90% are singletons. Specimen: CD4+ or CD8+ T cells sorted from blood, collected in a trial of the OX40 agonist ivuxolimab. The receptors were gathered from an adult with an advanced solid tumor such as melanoma, head and neck, liver or kidney cancer.

This clone was observed once. The chain carries TRBV11-2 and TRBJ2-1; 8 nucleotides align to TRBD2. The CDR3 runs to 16 residues. V dropped 3 bases and J dropped 9; count of bases not matched to a gene: 13. In germline, CDR1 is SGHAT, CDR2 FQNNGV. This CDR3 is CASSLLNVGGRSEQFF. The CDR3 DNA reads TGTGCCAGCAGCTTGTTAAATGTTGGCGGGAGGAGTGAGCAGTTCTTC.

The chain employs TRBV6-1 and TRBJ2-5; the D gene is possibly TRBD1 (5 bases). V was pared by 2 bases and J by 5 bases, with 15 bases between. From germline, CDR1 is MNHNS and CDR2 SASEGT. The CDR3 length is 15 residues. The CDR3 loop reads CASSEQGPSRETQYF. DNA for the CDR3: TGTGCCAGCAGTGAACAGGGCCCAAGCAGGGAGACCCAGTACTTC.

This sequence joins TRBV7-2 and TRBJ2-5; D is possibly TRBD1 or TRBD2 (5 bases each). From germline, CDR1 is SGHTA and CDR2 FQGNSA. The ends were cut back, 5 bases at V and 2 bases at J, with 12 bases in the middle. This CDR3 region has 14 residues. CDR3 sequence: CASSGKGRQETQYF. The CDR3 nucleotides are TGTGCCAGCAGCGGAAAGGGACGGCAAGAGACCCAGTACTTC.

This rearrangement joins TRBV7-2 to TRBJ2-2; possibly TRBD2 for D (6 bases). The germline V gene has CDR1 SGHTA and CDR2 FQGNSA. The CDR3 runs 17 residues. V lost 5 bases and J lost 4, with 20 bases in between. The chain's CDR3 is CASSRRDSQAPTGELFF. The CDR3 DNA follows: TGTGCCAGCAGCCGACGGGACTCCCAGGCCCCCACCGGGGAGCTGTTTTTT.

The rearrangement joins TRBV12-5 to TRBJ1-1; the D gene is possibly TRBD1 (5 bases). The CDR3 has 13 residues. V dropped 6 bases and J dropped 1 base, with 9 bases sitting between them. The germline V gene has CDR1 LGHNT and CDR2 FRNRAP. The CDR3 spells CASGLTANTEAFF. Written as DNA, the CDR3 is TGTGCTAGTGGCCTGACAGCGAACACTGAAGCTTTCTTT.

The chain combines TRBV5-5 with TRBJ1-1, with 12 nucleotides matching TRBD1. Unmatched junction bases numbered 7, after V lost 4 bases and J lost 0 bases. Germline-derived CDR1 and CDR2 are SGHKS and YYEKEE (reference sequence). The CDR3 extends over 17 amino acids. The CDR3 DNA reads TGTGCCAGCAGCGGGGACAGGGGGCAACGAATGAACACTGAAGCTTTCTTT. It specifies CASSGDRGQRMNTEAFF.

The chain combines TRBV5-8 with TRBJ2-1; TRBD2 aligns across 10 bases. With V trimmed by 0 bases and J by 8 bases, 8 bases remained unmatched. Germline assignment: CDR1 SGHTS and CDR2 YDEGEE. The CDR3 contains 16 residues. This CDR3 reads CASSLVAAGGRDEQFF. The CDR3 nucleotides read TGTGCCAGCAGCTTGGTTGCAGCGGGGGGGCGAGATGAGCAGTTCTTC.

The sample holds a few counts of this clone. This sequence joins TRBV20-1 and TRBJ2-5; D not certain. V shed 6 bases and J shed 5 bases, with 7 bases lying between them. This CDR3 comprises 10 residues. Germline CDR1 DFQATT, CDR2 SNEGSKA (reference sequence). This chain's CDR3 is CSAQRETQYF. CDR3 DNA: TGCAGTGCGCAAAGGGAGACCCAGTACTTC.

The rearrangement joins TRBV29-1 to TRBJ2-3; 9 bases are shared with TRBD1. This CDR3 spans 15 amino acids. The trim removed 4 bases at V and 3 bases at J, leaving 8 bases unmatched. Germline values: CDR1 SQVTM, CDR2 ANQGSEA. DNA of the CDR3: TGCAGCGTTGTACAGGGGGCTCTTGGGACAGATACGCAGTATTTT. As protein: CSVVQGALGTDTQYF.

This chain joins TRBV4-1 and TRBJ1-5; a possible D gene is TRBD1 (6 bases). The CDR3 extends over 19 amino acids. CDR1 MGHRA and CDR2 YSYEKL come from the germline V gene. Trimming removed 3 bases from V and 1 base from J, with 22 bases in between. Written as DNA, the CDR3 is TGCGCCAGCAGCCACAGTCAGGGGCGGAATTCTATAAGCAATCAGCCCCAGCATTTT. It specifies CASSHSQGRNSISNQPQHF.

This sequence joins TRBV27 and TRBJ1-2; 8 bases map to TRBD1. Germline CDR1 MNHEY, CDR2 SMNVEV (reference sequence). The CDR3 spans 15 residues. J was trimmed by 6 bases and V by 0 bases; bases with no gene match: 6. The DNA for the CDR3 is TGTGCCAGCAGTTTATCGCGGCAGGGGGCTGATGGCTACACCTTC. Translated: CASSLSRQGADGYTF.

The V and J genes are TRBV7-6 and TRBJ1-5; 8 bases agree with TRBD1. V gave up 3 bases and J gave up 8 bases; unmatched junction bases: 3. Germline V CDR1 and CDR2: SGHVS, FNYEAQ. This CDR3 comprises 13 residues. The CDR3 DNA follows: TGTGCCAGCAGCTTCAACAGGGGGAAGCCCCAGCATTTT. Amino acid sequence: CASSFNRGKPQHF. Supplemented by reference TRBV7-6 and TRBJ1-5, the full variable domain reads GAGVSQSPRYKVTKRGQDVALRCDPISGHVSLYWYRQALGQGPEFLTYFNYEAQQDKSGLPNDRFSAERPEGSISTLTIQRTEQRDSAMYRCASSFNRGKPQHFGDGTRLSIL.

The chain's CDR3 is CASSIGAGIRLNTEAFF. The CDR3 nucleotides read TGTGCCAGTAGTATAGGGGCCGGAATCAGGTTGAACACTGAAGCTTTCTTT. The J gene is TRBJ1-1, the V gene TRBV19; D is undetermined. V lost 1 base and J 0 bases, leaving 15 bases between the germline ends. The CDR3 loop spans 17 amino acids. Germline V gene lookup returns CDR1 LNHDA and CDR2 SQIVND (reference sequence).

Comment on this clone: The same CDR3 also results from other DNA sequences found in this sample. V and J are TRBV19 and TRBJ2-7; D may be TRBD1 or TRBD2 (6 bases each). The CDR3 totals 15 residues. CDR1 is LNHDA and CDR2 is SQIVND in the germline V gene (reference sequence). Trimming took off 1 base at V and 2 bases at J, with 12 bases between the two ends. The CDR3 coding sequence is TGTGCCAGTAGTATAGGGGGGGCGGACGCCTACGAGCAGTACTTC. Translating gives CASSIGGADAYEQYF.

The chain joins TRBV30 to TRBJ1-2; the D gene is possibly TRBD1 (6 bases). The germline V and J ends were trimmed by 1 base and 0 bases, with 12 bases remaining between them. Germline V lookup: CDR1 GTSNPN, CDR2 SVGIG (reference sequence). The CDR3 consists of 15 residues. The CDR3 sequence is CAWSAGGGANYGYTF. Here the CDR3 DNA reads TGTGCCTGGAGTGCCGGAGGGGGGGCTAACTATGGCTACACCTTC.

This clone was seen a single time. This rearrangement joins TRBV6-1 to TRBJ1-5; D is unclear. The length of the CDR3 is 12 residues. In germline, CDR1 is MNHNS, CDR2 SASEGT. Trimming left V 10 bases short and J 7 bases short, with 14 bases between. The CDR3 DNA reads as TGTGCCACGGGTAAGGTTAGCCAGCCCCAGCATTTT. This encodes CATGKVSQPQHF.

This clone was observed once. The CDR3 is CASSPGGRSTDTQYF. CDR3 coding DNA: TGTGCCAGCAGCCCCGGGGGGAGGAGCACAGATACGCAGTATTTT. The V call is TRBV7-6, the J call TRBJ2-3; 7 bases fit TRBD2. The germline CDR1 and CDR2 sequences are SGHVS and FNYEAQ. CDR3 length: 15 residues. The J segment lost 0 bases and the V segment lost 5 bases, leaving 5 bases of the junction unmatched.

This chain connects TRBV6-1 to TRBJ1-1; the D gene is possibly TRBD1 (6 bases). V was clipped by 1 base and J by 8 bases, with 11 bases between them. Germline V lookup: CDR1 MNHNS, CDR2 SASEGT. There are 13 residues in the CDR3. In DNA form, the CDR3 reads TGTGCCAGCAGTGAAGGGGACACCCGAGAAGCTTTCTTT. It translates to CASSEGDTREAFF.

The J gene is TRBJ2-3, the V gene TRBV7-2; D call uncertain. Germline lookup yields CDR1 SGHTA and CDR2 FQGNSA. Trimming removed 5 bases from V and 0 bases from J, with 9 bases in between. The CDR3 extends over 14 amino acids. The CDR3 sequence is CASSTRPSTDTQYF. CDR3 nucleotide sequence: TGTGCCAGCAGCACAAGACCTAGCACAGATACGCAGTATTTT.

The chain is built from TRBV7-2 and TRBJ1-2; possible D gene TRBD1, 5 bases. The CDR3 consists of 13 residues. The germline gives CDR1 SGHTA, CDR2 FQGNSA. The ends were cut back, 2 bases at V and 6 bases at J, with 10 bases in the middle. The CDR3 nucleotides are TGTGCCAGCAGCTTAAACCGGGGGGATGGCTACACCTTC. Residues: CASSLNRGDGYTF.

In its sample, this clone was seen once. V gene TRBV4-2 combines with J gene TRBJ1-2; the D is unclear. Germline CDR1 reads LGHNA; CDR2 reads YNFKEQ. The CDR3 is 14 residues long. Deletions cut 5 bases from V and 12 bases from J, with 22 bases between. CDR3 bases: TGTGCCAGCAGCTTGGCCGGTCGGGTCCGGGCGAACACCTTC. Protein: CASSLAGRVRANTF.

This clone was seen only once. V is TRBV11-2 and J is TRBJ2-5, with 10 bases fitting TRBD2. This CDR3 region has 16 residues. Germline V gives CDR1 SGHAT, CDR2 FQNNGV. Trimming at V came to 1 base and at J to 1 base, leaving 3 bases not matched to a gene. CDR3 residues: CASSLGPSGGQETQYF. In DNA, the CDR3 is TGTGCCAGCAGCTTAGGCCCTAGCGGGGGCCAAGAGACCCAGTACTTC.

This chain links TRBV11-2 with TRBJ1-2, with D possibly being TRBD1 (6 bases). CDR1 SGHAT and CDR2 FQNNGV come from the germline V gene. The CDR3 contains 13 residues. V lost 5 bases, J lost 2 bases, and 9 bases lay in between. The CDR3 coding sequence is TGTGCCAGCAGCGCCGGACAGAACTATGGCTACACCTTC. This translates into CASSAGQNYGYTF.

The chain joins TRBV2 to TRBJ1-1; D is ambiguous. Germline lookup yields CDR1 SNHLY and CDR2 FYNNEI. V was pared by 10 bases and J by 0 bases, with 18 bases between. This CDR3 comprises 15 residues. CDR3 nucleotide sequence: TGTGCCACCACCGGAGGATTCTTAATGAACACTGAAGCTTTCTTT. As protein: CATTGGFLMNTEAFF.

This clone is a singleton in its sample. The rearrangement links TRBV7-2 to TRBJ2-7, with D hard to call. V was trimmed by 7 bases and J by 1 base, leaving 17 bases between them. Germline V gene data show CDR1 as SGHTA and CDR2 as FQGNSA. The CDR3 contains 15 residues. CDR3 sequence: CASTQSQRSSYEQYF. The CDR3, as DNA: TGTGCCAGCACACAGAGTCAGAGGTCTTCCTACGAGCAGTACTTC.

In its sample, this clone was seen once. The chain links TRBV6-5 to TRBJ1-1; D perhaps matches TRBD1 (6 bases). The CDR3 contains 13 residues. In germline, CDR1 is MNHEY, CDR2 SVGAGI. Trimming took off 6 bases at V and 4 bases at J, with 12 bases between the two ends. The CDR3 DNA reads as TGTGCCAGCAGCTTTACAGGGATCACTGAAGCTTTCTTT. It translates to CASSFTGITEAFF.

V gene TRBV7-9 combines with J gene TRBJ1-4; TRBD1 matches at 9 bases. In germline, CDR1 is SEHNR, CDR2 FQNEAQ (reference sequence). V shed 5 bases and J 4 bases; nucleotides not matched to a gene: 2. CDR3 length: 14 amino acids. The CDR3 DNA follows: TGTGCCAGCAGCAGGGGACAGGGTAATGAAAAACTGTTTTTT. Translating it yields CASSRGQGNEKLFF.

CDR3 coding DNA: TGTGCCAGCAGCGTAGAGGGGAACAGCAATCAGCCCCAGCATTTT. Its translation: CASSVEGNSNQPQHF. The chain employs TRBV9 and TRBJ1-5, with D tentatively TRBD1 (5 bases). This CDR3 has 15 amino acids. The V end was cut by 0 bases, the J end by 1 base, with 8 bases between. CDR1 and CDR2 (germline): SGDLS, YYNGEE.

This chain joins TRBV5-1 and TRBJ1-5; 8 bases fit TRBD1. Germline CDR1 and CDR2: SGHRS and YFSETQ. V lost 4 bases to trimming and J lost 6 bases; unmatched junction nucleotides: 6. The length of the CDR3 is 14 residues. The CDR3 region has the DNA TGCGCCAGCAGCGCAGGACAGGGAGGTCAGCCCCAGCATTTT. It codes for CASSAGQGGQPQHF. Based on the CDR3 plus reference TRBV5-1 and TRBJ1-5, the full variable domain is KAGVTQTPRYLIKTRGQQVTLSCSPISGHRSVSWYQQTPGQGLQFLFEYFSETQRNKGNFPGRFSGRQFSNSRSEMNVSTLELGDSALYLCASSAGQGGQPQHFGDGTRLSIL.